A selection of T cell receptor beta chains follows, all from one sample in a study of T cells in Graves' hyperthyroidism and ophthalmopathy. One entry per CDR3 protein, called by TCRdb with MiXCR from the multiplex PCR reads. The sample lists roughly 300,000 distinct CDR3 sequences, roughly 18% occurring once. Sequencing used blood. The source of these receptors is a woman in her forties or fifties with Graves' hyperthyroidism. The CDR3 runs from the conserved cysteine through the conserved F or W. The order of the fields is V gene, J gene, D gene, clone size, CDR3 DNA, CDR3 protein. The D gene is left open where the match is weak. Size is stated for part of the rows, as once, few or many counts, or as a class when the clone is expanded.

v_call: TRBV6-1; j_call: TRBJ1-2; d_call: TRBD1; clone_size: few; cdr3_nt: TGTGCCAGCCAAGCAAACAGGGGCAGCTACACCTTC; cdr3_aa: CASQANRGSYTF
v_call: TRBV28; j_call: TRBJ2-7; d_call: TRBD2; clone_size: few; cdr3_nt: TGTGCCAGCGGGGGGTTTTCAGCGGGAGGCCACGAGCAGTACTTC; cdr3_aa: CASGGFSAGGHEQYF
v_call: TRBV2; j_call: TRBJ1-3; d_call: .; clone_size: few; cdr3_nt: TGTGCCAGCAGTCCCCCCCGCATATATTTT; cdr3_aa: CASSPPRIYF
v_call: TRBV6-2/TRBV6-3; j_call: TRBJ2-5; d_call: .; clone_size: few; cdr3_nt: TGTGCCGGCAGTTACTCGATGGGGTTACAAGAGACCCAGTACTTC; cdr3_aa: CAGSYSMGLQETQYF
v_call: TRBV28; j_call: TRBJ2-7; d_call: TRBD1; clone_size: many; cdr3_nt: TGTGCCAGCAGTTTAAGGACAGGATACGAGCAGTACTTC; cdr3_aa: CASSLRTGYEQYF
v_call: TRBV24-1; j_call: TRBJ1-2; d_call: TRBD1; clone_size: many; cdr3_nt: TGTGCCACAAAAGGGACAGGGAACTATGGCTACACCTTC; cdr3_aa: CATKGTGNYGYTF
v_call: TRBV27; j_call: TRBJ2-7; d_call: .; clone_size: .; cdr3_nt: TGTGCCAGCAGATCCTCCCCCTACGAGCAGTACTTC; cdr3_aa: CASRSSPYEQYF
v_call: TRBV28; j_call: TRBJ1-6; d_call: .; clone_size: .; cdr3_nt: TGTGCCAGCAGTACCTTGGGGGGGGTGAATTCACCCCTCCACTTT; cdr3_aa: CASSTLGGVNSPLHF
v_call: TRBV12-3/TRBV12-4; j_call: TRBJ1-2; d_call: .; clone_size: many; cdr3_nt: TGTGCCAGCAGTATACAGGGTTGGGGCGGCTACACCTTC; cdr3_aa: CASSIQGWGGYTF
v_call: TRBV28; j_call: TRBJ1-2; d_call: TRBD1; clone_size: many; cdr3_nt: TGTGCCAGCAGCTTACAGGGGGCCTTCGGCTACACCTTC; cdr3_aa: CASSLQGAFGYTF
v_call: TRBV6-5; j_call: TRBJ1-3; d_call: TRBD1; clone_size: .; cdr3_nt: TGTGCCAGCAGTTACTCCAGACAGGGCGCAGTCCCTGGAAACACCATATATTTT; cdr3_aa: CASSYSRQGAVPGNTIYF
v_call: TRBV7-2; j_call: TRBJ2-2; d_call: .; clone_size: many; cdr3_nt: TGTGCCAGCAGCTTACAGGGGACCGGGGAGCTGTTTTTT; cdr3_aa: CASSLQGTGELFF
v_call: TRBV20-1; j_call: TRBJ1-6; d_call: .; clone_size: .; cdr3_nt: TGCAGTGCTAGAGCCTCGACGGACTCACCCCTCCACTTT; cdr3_aa: CSARASTDSPLHF
v_call: TRBV7-8; j_call: TRBJ1-1; d_call: .; clone_size: .; cdr3_nt: TGTGCCAGCAGCTCCGCCGGGACCCTCCGGACTGAAGCTTTCTTT; cdr3_aa: CASSSAGTLRTEAFF
v_call: TRBV10-3; j_call: TRBJ2-1; d_call: TRBD2; clone_size: few; cdr3_nt: TGTGCCATCAGTGCTAGCGGGGGGGCTTACAATGAGCAGTTCTTC; cdr3_aa: CAISASGGAYNEQFF
v_call: TRBV5-6; j_call: TRBJ1-2; d_call: .; clone_size: .; cdr3_nt: TGTGCCAGCAGCTCGGACAGTACCTATGGCTACACCTTC; cdr3_aa: CASSSDSTYGYTF
v_call: TRBV4-2; j_call: TRBJ2-5; d_call: .; clone_size: few; cdr3_nt: TGTGCCAGCAGCCAGGCCCAGGGCCCCGCGGGAGAGACCCAGTACTTC; cdr3_aa: CASSQAQGPAGETQYF
v_call: TRBV3-1; j_call: TRBJ2-1; d_call: .; clone_size: few; cdr3_nt: TGTGCCAGCAGCTCTAGCACGGCCAATGAGCAGTTCTTC; cdr3_aa: CASSSSTANEQFF
v_call: TRBV20-1; j_call: TRBJ2-7; d_call: TRBD1; clone_size: .; cdr3_nt: TGCAGTGCTAGAGATCCTAGGGGGCCCCCTGTCGAGCAGTACTTC; cdr3_aa: CSARDPRGPPVEQYF
v_call: TRBV27; j_call: TRBJ2-1; d_call: TRBD1; clone_size: few; cdr3_nt: TGTGCCAGCACCCCGGGACAGGGCCCCAATGAGCAGTTCTTC; cdr3_aa: CASTPGQGPNEQFF
v_call: TRBV30; j_call: TRBJ1-4; d_call: .; clone_size: .; cdr3_nt: TGTGCCTGGAGTGTGGAATCCGCGACAGGACTGTTTTTT; cdr3_aa: CAWSVESATGLFF
v_call: TRBV7-2; j_call: TRBJ1-6; d_call: .; clone_size: many; cdr3_nt: TGTGCCAGCAGCTTAGCGCAGGGTCTAAACCTCCACTTT; cdr3_aa: CASSLAQGLNLHF
v_call: TRBV7-2; j_call: TRBJ2-2; d_call: .; clone_size: .; cdr3_nt: TGTGCCAGCAGCTTCAAGGGGGGGGTGGCCGGGGAGCTGTTTTTT; cdr3_aa: CASSFKGGVAGELFF
v_call: TRBV20-1; j_call: TRBJ2-7; d_call: TRBD1; clone_size: .; cdr3_nt: TGCAGTGCGGGACAGGGGGCCCTTGCCTACGAGCAGTACTTC; cdr3_aa: CSAGQGALAYEQYF
v_call: TRBV2; j_call: TRBJ2-1; d_call: .; clone_size: few; cdr3_nt: TGTGCCAGCAGTGAGGAAATCTCTGAGCAGTTCTTC; cdr3_aa: CASSEEISEQFF
v_call: TRBV9; j_call: TRBJ2-2; d_call: .; clone_size: once; cdr3_nt: TGTGCCAGCAGCCCCTCACAGCACACCGGGGAGCTGTTTTTT; cdr3_aa: CASSPSQHTGELFF
v_call: TRBV28; j_call: TRBJ2-2; d_call: .; clone_size: many; cdr3_nt: TGTGCCAGCCTCAGGGGGGGCCACAACACCGGGGAGCTGTTTTTT; cdr3_aa: CASLRGGHNTGELFF
v_call: TRBV3-1; j_call: TRBJ1-1; d_call: .; clone_size: many; cdr3_nt: TGTGCCAGCAGTTTAGCGAACACTGAAGCTTTCTTT; cdr3_aa: CASSLANTEAFF
v_call: TRBV20-1; j_call: TRBJ2-2; d_call: .; clone_size: many; cdr3_nt: TGCAGTGCTAGACAGGGTGCGAACACCGGGGAGCTGTTTTTT; cdr3_aa: CSARQGANTGELFF
v_call: TRBV20-1; j_call: TRBJ2-5; d_call: TRBD2; clone_size: few; cdr3_nt: TGCAGTGCTAGAGATGGTGCACTAGCGGGGGTAGAGACCCAGTACTTC; cdr3_aa: CSARDGALAGVETQYF
v_call: TRBV5-6; j_call: TRBJ1-1; d_call: TRBD1; clone_size: many; cdr3_nt: TGTGCCAGCAGCCTTACCCTTACAGGGGAGGTTCCTGAAGCTTTCTTT; cdr3_aa: CASSLTLTGEVPEAFF
v_call: TRBV6-1; j_call: TRBJ1-2; d_call: TRBD1; clone_size: few; cdr3_nt: TGTGCCAGCGTCCCGGGACAGGGGGCGAGGCTTTATGGCTACACCTTC; cdr3_aa: CASVPGQGARLYGYTF
v_call: TRBV7-9; j_call: TRBJ2-5; d_call: TRBD2; clone_size: many; cdr3_nt: TGTGCCAGCAGCTTCTTCCAGGGAGGGCAAGAGACCCAGTACTTC; cdr3_aa: CASSFFQGGQETQYF
v_call: TRBV24-1; j_call: TRBJ1-2; d_call: .; clone_size: .; cdr3_nt: TGTGCCACCAGTGATCCCCGCGGGCCTGCCGGGAGCAGCTATGGCTACACCTTC; cdr3_aa: CATSDPRGPAGSSYGYTF
v_call: TRBV6-1; j_call: TRBJ2-2; d_call: TRBD2; clone_size: .; cdr3_nt: TGTGCCAGCAGGTCAAGGTGGGCCGGGGGGGCGGACACCGGGGAGCTGTTTTTT; cdr3_aa: CASRSRWAGGADTGELFF
v_call: TRBV29-1; j_call: TRBJ1-1; d_call: TRBD1; clone_size: .; cdr3_nt: TGCAGCGTGGCCGGGACAGGGGGCGTACACACTGAAGCTTTCTTT; cdr3_aa: CSVAGTGGVHTEAFF
v_call: TRBV2; j_call: TRBJ1-2; d_call: .; clone_size: .; cdr3_nt: TGTGCCAGCAGCATACAGGCGTGGTATGGCTACACCTTC; cdr3_aa: CASSIQAWYGYTF
v_call: TRBV27; j_call: TRBJ1-2; d_call: .; clone_size: few; cdr3_nt: TGTGCCAGCAGCGCGCTCGCTCCTAACTATGGCTACACCTTC; cdr3_aa: CASSALAPNYGYTF
v_call: TRBV6-1; j_call: TRBJ1-2; d_call: .; clone_size: .; cdr3_nt: TGTGCCAGCATCAGGGGTTTGAGAGGCTACACCTTC; cdr3_aa: CASIRGLRGYTF
v_call: TRBV6-1; j_call: TRBJ1-6; d_call: .; clone_size: many; cdr3_nt: TGTGCCAGCAGTCAAGTGGGCGACTCACCCCTCCACTTT; cdr3_aa: CASSQVGDSPLHF
v_call: TRBV6-5; j_call: TRBJ1-6; d_call: .; clone_size: .; cdr3_nt: TGTGCCAGCAGTTACTCCCCCCGGGGGGCCGATAATTCACCCCTCCACTTT; cdr3_aa: CASSYSPRGADNSPLHF
v_call: TRBV4-1; j_call: TRBJ2-7; d_call: TRBD2; clone_size: .; cdr3_nt: TGCGCCAGCAGCCATACCCCCTCGGGTAGCGGGACCTACGAGCAGTACTTC; cdr3_aa: CASSHTPSGSGTYEQYF
v_call: TRBV29-1; j_call: TRBJ2-1; d_call: TRBD1; clone_size: .; cdr3_nt: TGCAGCGTCCTAGGACTCGCGAACAGGGGGAATGAGCAGTTCTTC; cdr3_aa: CSVLGLANRGNEQFF
v_call: TRBV29-1; j_call: TRBJ1-4; d_call: TRBD1; clone_size: .; cdr3_nt: TGCAGCCCGGGGGGGACAGGGTGTGAAAAACTGTTTTTT; cdr3_aa: CSPGGTGCEKLFF
v_call: TRBV14; j_call: TRBJ2-7; d_call: .; clone_size: few; cdr3_nt: TGTGCCAGCAGCCAAGATTCTAGCAGCTACGAGCAGTACTTC; cdr3_aa: CASSQDSSSYEQYF
v_call: TRBV9; j_call: TRBJ2-1; d_call: TRBD2; clone_size: .; cdr3_nt: TGTGCCAGCAGCGTAGCAGGCGGGGGAGCATACAATGAGCAGTTCTTC; cdr3_aa: CASSVAGGGAYNEQFF
v_call: TRBV25-1; j_call: TRBJ2-3; d_call: .; clone_size: many; cdr3_nt: TGTGCCAGCAGGGGCACAGATACGCAGTATTTT; cdr3_aa: CASRGTDTQYF
v_call: TRBV6-1; j_call: TRBJ1-1; d_call: TRBD1; clone_size: many; cdr3_nt: TGTGCCAGCAGTTCCCGTCCAAACCGGGACAGGGGCGAGGCTTTCTTT; cdr3_aa: CASSSRPNRDRGEAFF
v_call: TRBV19; j_call: TRBJ2-7; d_call: TRBD1; clone_size: .; cdr3_nt: TGTGCCAGTAGTTTGACAGGGTCAGGCTACGAGCAGTACTTC; cdr3_aa: CASSLTGSGYEQYF